The 9 T cell receptor beta chains below come from one sample, sequenced in a study of CXCR3-negative and CXCR3-positive naive CD8 T cells. The libraries of TRB cDNA were constructed through 5' RACE using UMI labels. For each CDR3 protein, TCRdb gives one entry from its re-call of the 5' RACE reads, without DNA. The table lists some 130,000 distinct CDR3 sequences. The sample taken for sequencing was naive CXCR3- CD8+ T cells from blood. Subset defined: CD45RO-CCR7+CD27+CD95- naive CD8+ T cells lacking CXCR3 (TNR3-). The receptors shown here come from a human donor in good health. Some clones in this sample may be carry-over from other donors' samples.

This chain uses TRBV11-2 with TRBJ2-7; the D gene TCRdb calls, TRBD2, cannot be checked with no DNA. Germline V gene lookup returns CDR1 SGHAT and CDR2 FQNNGV. This CDR3 is built from 12 residues. The CDR3 is CASSGISYEQYF. Supplemented by reference TRBV11-2 and TRBJ2-7, the full variable domain reads EAGVAQSPRYKIIEKRQSVAFWCNPISGHATLYWYQQILGQGPKLLIQFQNNGVVDDSQLPKDRFSAERLKGVDSTLKIQPAKLEDSAVYLCASSGISYEQYFGPGTRLTVT.

The CDR3 region is CATSRDVASGVTDTQYF. This sequence joins TRBV15 and TRBJ2-3; TCRdb returns TRBD2, unconfirmable since there is no DNA. The CDR3 contains 17 residues. In germline, CDR1 is LNHNV, CDR2 YYDKDF (reference sequence). Based on the CDR3 plus reference TRBV15 and TRBJ2-3, the full variable domain is DAMVIQNPRYQVTQFGKPVTLSCSQTLNHNVMYWYQQKSSQAPKLLFHYYDKDFNNEADTPDNFQSRRPNTSFCFLDIRSPGLGDTAMYLCATSRDVASGVTDTQYFGPGTRLTVL.

The chain has TRBV28 and TRBJ2-2; with no DNA, the TCRdb D assignment of TRBD1 cannot be verified. Germline loops: CDR1 MDHEN, CDR2 SYDVKM. This CDR3 has 14 residues. CDR3 sequence reads: CASSYGTPTGELFF.

The chain recombines TRBV15 with TRBJ2-7. Germline CDR1 reads LNHNV; CDR2 reads YYDKDF (reference sequence). The CDR3 runs 14 residues. The CDR3: CATSRDMASHEQYF.

This chain joins TRBV12-3 or TRBV12-4 and TRBJ2-7; as DNA is missing, the TRBD1 call by TCRdb cannot be tested. The CDR3 extends over 15 amino acids. The CDR3 spells CASSPGGMGSYEQYF.

V and J are TRBV29-1 and TRBJ2-5; TCRdb's D call, TRBD1, is unchecked because there is no DNA. Germline V gives CDR1 SQVTM, CDR2 ANQGSEA. This CDR3 has 13 residues. CDR3 residues: CSVRTAMGETQYF.

The chain carries TRBV6-5 and TRBJ2-1; the D call from TCRdb, TRBD2, cannot be confirmed without DNA. From germline, CDR1 is MNHEY and CDR2 SVGAGI. This CDR3 region has 15 residues. The CDR3 sequence is CASSSSGLAYNEQFF.

The chain employs TRBV9 and TRBJ2-3; the D call of TRBD1 rests on TCRdb alone, since no DNA is present to check it. Germline lookup yields CDR1 SGDLS and CDR2 YYNGEE. The CDR3 sequence is 16 residues long. The CDR3 protein is CASSGRDRGTADTQYF.

The chain joins TRBV5-1 to TRBJ2-1. Germline V gene lookup returns CDR1 SGHRS and CDR2 YFSETQ. The CDR3 sequence is 13 residues long. The CDR3 reads CASRTDGGNEQFF.